The clone carrying this T cell receptor beta chain was seen a few times. Antigen: not known. These data come from a study of beta chain features in type 1 diabetes. Whole-study findings and limits: Whether TCRB rearrangement is influenced by HLA type was left unresolved in this analysis.

Investigators reverse transcribed all isolated RNA, so they sequenced expressed TCRB transcripts. Sequenced by immunoSEQ multiplex PCR; TCRdb stores in-frame clones only, minus some. The sample carries 200,000 to 250,000 clones, under 13% recorded once. The receptor was isolated from a man between 18 and 29 years old in good health. Sequencing was performed on central memory CD4+ T cells from blood.

This CDR3 is CASSHLRDSTTGELFF. CDR3 DNA: TGTGCCAGCAGCCACCTAAGGGACAGTACCACCGGGGAGCTGTTTTTT. The J gene is TRBJ2-2, the V gene TRBV14; 7 nucleotides align to TRBD1. V shed 3 bases, J shed 4 bases, and the junction held 8 bases outside the gene matches. CDR3 length: 16 residues. Germline lookup yields CDR1 SGHDN and CDR2 FVKESK.